A selection of T cell receptor beta chains follows, all from one sample in a study of Ad26.COV2.S vaccination and SARS-CoV-2 variants. Measured with immunoSEQ multiplex PCR; TCRdb has only the in-frame clones, and not every one. In the table there are around 45,000 clones, 75% to 85% of which are singletons. Specimen: peripheral blood, collected after recovery from COVID-19. All receptors come from a human donor who had recovered from COVID-19. Each CDR3 is given without its conserved first and last residue.

>TRBV2|TRBJ2-5
ADKGGRSNQETQY
>TRBV6-5|TRBJ1-3
ASRIQSSGNTIY
>TRBV5-1|TRBJ1-1
ASSMDRGGYTEAF
>TRBV2|TRBJ2-7
ASSTTGAYEQY
>TRBV15|TRBJ2-5
ATSRDRETQY
>TRBV19|TRBJ1-3
ASSAILATSGNTIY
>TRBV5-1|TRBJ2-7
ASSLGRGADEQY
>TRBV7-2|TRBJ1-3
ASSPPGRTGNTIY
>TRBV13|TRBJ2-7
ASSLTGTSTEQY
>TRBV3-1/TRBV3-2|TRBJ1-1
ASSQSAGTPEAF